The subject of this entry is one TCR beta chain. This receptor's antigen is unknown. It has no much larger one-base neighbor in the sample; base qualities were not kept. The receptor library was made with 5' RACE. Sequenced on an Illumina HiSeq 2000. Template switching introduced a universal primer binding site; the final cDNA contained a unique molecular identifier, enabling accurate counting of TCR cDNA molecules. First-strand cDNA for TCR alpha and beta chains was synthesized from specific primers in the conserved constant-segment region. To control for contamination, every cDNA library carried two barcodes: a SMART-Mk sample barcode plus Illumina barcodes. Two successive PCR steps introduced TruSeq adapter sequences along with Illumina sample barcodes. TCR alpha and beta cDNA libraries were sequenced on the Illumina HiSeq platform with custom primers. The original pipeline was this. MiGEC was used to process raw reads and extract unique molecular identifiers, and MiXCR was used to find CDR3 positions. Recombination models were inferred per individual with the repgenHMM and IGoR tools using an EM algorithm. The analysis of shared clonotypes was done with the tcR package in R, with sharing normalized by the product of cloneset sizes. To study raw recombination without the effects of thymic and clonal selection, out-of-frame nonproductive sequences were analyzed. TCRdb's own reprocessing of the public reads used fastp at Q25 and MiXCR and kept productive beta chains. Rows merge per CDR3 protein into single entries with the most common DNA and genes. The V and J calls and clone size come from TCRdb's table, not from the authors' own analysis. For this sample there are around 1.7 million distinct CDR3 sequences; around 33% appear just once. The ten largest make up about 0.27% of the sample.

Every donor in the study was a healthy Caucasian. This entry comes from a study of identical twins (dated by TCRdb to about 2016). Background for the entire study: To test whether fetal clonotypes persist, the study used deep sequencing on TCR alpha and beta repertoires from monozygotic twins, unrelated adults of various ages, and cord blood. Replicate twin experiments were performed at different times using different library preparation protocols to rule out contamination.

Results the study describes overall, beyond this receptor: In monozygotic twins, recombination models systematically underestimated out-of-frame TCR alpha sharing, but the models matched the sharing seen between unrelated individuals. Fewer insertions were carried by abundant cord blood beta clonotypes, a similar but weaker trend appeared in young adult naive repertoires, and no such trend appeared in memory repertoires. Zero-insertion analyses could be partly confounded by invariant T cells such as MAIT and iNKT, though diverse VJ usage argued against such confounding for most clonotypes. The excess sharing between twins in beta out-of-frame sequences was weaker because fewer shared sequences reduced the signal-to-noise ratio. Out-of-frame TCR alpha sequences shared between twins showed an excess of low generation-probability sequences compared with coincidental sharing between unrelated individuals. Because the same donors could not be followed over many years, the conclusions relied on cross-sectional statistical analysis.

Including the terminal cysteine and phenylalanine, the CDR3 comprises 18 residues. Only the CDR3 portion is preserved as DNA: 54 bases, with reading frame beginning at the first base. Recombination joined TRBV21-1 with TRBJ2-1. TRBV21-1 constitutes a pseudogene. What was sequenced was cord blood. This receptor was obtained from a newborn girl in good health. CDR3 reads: CASTKLLERGTLAYEQFF. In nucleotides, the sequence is TGTGCCAGCACCAAATTACTCGAACGGGGAACTTTGGCCTACGAGCAGTTCTTC.